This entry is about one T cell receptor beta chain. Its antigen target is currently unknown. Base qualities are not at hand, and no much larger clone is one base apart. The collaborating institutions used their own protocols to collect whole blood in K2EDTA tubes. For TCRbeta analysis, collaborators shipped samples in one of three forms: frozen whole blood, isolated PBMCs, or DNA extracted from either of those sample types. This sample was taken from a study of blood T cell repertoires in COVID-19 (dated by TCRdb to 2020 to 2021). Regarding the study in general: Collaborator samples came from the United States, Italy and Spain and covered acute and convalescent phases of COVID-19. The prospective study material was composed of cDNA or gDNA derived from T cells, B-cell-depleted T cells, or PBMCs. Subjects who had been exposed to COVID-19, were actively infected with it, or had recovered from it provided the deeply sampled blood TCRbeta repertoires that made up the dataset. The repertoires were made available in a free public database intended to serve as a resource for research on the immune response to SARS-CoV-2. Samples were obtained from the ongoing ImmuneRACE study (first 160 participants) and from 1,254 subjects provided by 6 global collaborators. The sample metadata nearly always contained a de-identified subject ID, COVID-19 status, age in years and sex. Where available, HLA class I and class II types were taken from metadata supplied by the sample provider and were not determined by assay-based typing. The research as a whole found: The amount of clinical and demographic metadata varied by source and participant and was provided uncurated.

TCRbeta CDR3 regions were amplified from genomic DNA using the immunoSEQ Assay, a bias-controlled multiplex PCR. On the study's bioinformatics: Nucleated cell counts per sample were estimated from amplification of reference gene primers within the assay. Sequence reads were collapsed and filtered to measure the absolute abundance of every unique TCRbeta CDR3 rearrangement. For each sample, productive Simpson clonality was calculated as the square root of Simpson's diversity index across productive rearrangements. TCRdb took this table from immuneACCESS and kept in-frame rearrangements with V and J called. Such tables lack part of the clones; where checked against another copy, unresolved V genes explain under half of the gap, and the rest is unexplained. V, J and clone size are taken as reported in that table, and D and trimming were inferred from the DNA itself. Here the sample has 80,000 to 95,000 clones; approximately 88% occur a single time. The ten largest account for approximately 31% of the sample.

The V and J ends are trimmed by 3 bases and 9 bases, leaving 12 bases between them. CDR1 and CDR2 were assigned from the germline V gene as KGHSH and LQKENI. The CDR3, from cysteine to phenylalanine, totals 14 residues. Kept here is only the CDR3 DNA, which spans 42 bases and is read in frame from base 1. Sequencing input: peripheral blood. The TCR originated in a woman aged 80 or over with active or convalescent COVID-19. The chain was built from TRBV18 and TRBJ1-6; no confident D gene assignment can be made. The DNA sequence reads TGTGCCAGCTCACCTACCGGGAAAGGTTCACCCCTCCACTTT. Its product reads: CASSPTGKGSPLHF.